Following are 19 T cell receptor beta chains from one sample sequenced in a study of shared clonotypes between healthy human individuals (dated by TCRdb to the early 2020s). CD8 naive samples were CD45RO-negative cells positively selected for CCR7, giving a CD45RA+CCR7+ population that excluded TemRA cells. The protocol used for the library was the immunoSEQ multiplex PCR assay. The clones in this table, taken by TCRdb from immuneACCESS, are in-frame only. Not every clone is retained; where verified, under half of the shortfall comes from an unresolved V gene, and the cause of the rest is unknown. Across this sample there are about 2.2 million clones, with roughly 93% seen only once. The ten biggest clones cover more than 1.5% of the sample. The sample consisted of naive CD8+ T cells from PBMCs. The cell subset or site label, read with the paper, signifies: CD45RA+CCR7+. These receptor sequences come from a man between 18 and 29 years old in good health. Some clones in this sample may be carry-over from other donors' samples.

The V call is TRBV7-9, the J call TRBJ2-5, with 7 bases lining up with TRBD1. The junction had 7 bases not matched to a gene; V was cut back by 5 bases and J by 4 bases. The germline V gene has CDR1 SEHNR and CDR2 FQNEAQ (reference sequence). The CDR3 length is 14 residues. The CDR3 bases are TGTGCCAGCAGCCTACGACAGGGCCCAGAGACCCAGTACTTC. As protein: CASSLRQGPETQYF.

V gene TRBV30 combines with J gene TRBJ2-1; the D gene is possibly TRBD2 (5 bases). V was pared by 1 base and J by 7 bases, with 11 bases between. In germline, CDR1 is GTSNPN, CDR2 SVGIG (reference sequence). The CDR3 consists of 13 residues. The CDR3 loop is CAWSGWSGNEQFF. CDR3 nucleotide sequence: TGTGCCTGGAGTGGATGGAGCGGTAATGAGCAGTTCTTC.

This clone is a singleton in its sample. V and J are TRBV7-2 and TRBJ1-2; the D is unclear. This CDR3 comprises 13 residues. CDR1 is SGHTA and CDR2 is FQGNSA in the germline V gene. V was shortened by 5 bases and J by 13 bases, with 20 bases between the two germline ends. The CDR3 region is CASSMSVRPASTF. CDR3 bases: TGTGCCAGCAGCATGAGCGTGAGACCCGCTTCCACCTTC.

This clone was detected only once. V gene TRBV10-2 combines with J gene TRBJ1-2; D is perhaps TRBD1 (5 bases). CDR3 length equals 13 residues. CDR1 is WSHSY, CDR2 SAAADI, per germline. V lost 5 bases and J lost 4, with 11 bases in between. The CDR3 DNA sequence: TGCGCCAGCAGTAGAGGGGTCCTCTATGGCTACACCTTC. Amino acid sequence: CASSRGVLYGYTF.

The V gene is TRBV2, the J gene TRBJ2-2; 14 positions match TRBD2. The germline V gene has CDR1 SNHLY and CDR2 FYNNEI. The CDR3 covers 18 residues. V was pared by 3 bases and J by 5 bases, with 8 bases of the junction left unmatched. This CDR3 is CASSETSGRAMMTGELFF. CDR3 in DNA: TGTGCCAGCAGTGAGACTAGCGGGAGGGCCATGATGACCGGGGAGCTGTTTTTT. Using reference TRBV2 and TRBJ2-2 for the parts outside the CDR3, the full variable domain is EPEVTQTPSHQVTQMGQEVILRCVPISNHLYFYWYRQILGQKVEFLVSFYNNEISEKSEIFDDQFSVERPDGSNFTLKIRSTKLEDSAMYFCASSETSGRAMMTGELFFGEGSRLTVL.

The chain couples TRBV11-2 to TRBJ2-7; the D gene could be TRBD1 or TRBD2 (5 bases each). The CDR3 sequence is 15 residues long. V was trimmed by 4 bases and J by 5 bases, leaving 18 bases between them. Germline V gene data show CDR1 as SGHAT and CDR2 as FQNNGV. The CDR3 spells CASSSGDGTLDEQYF. For the CDR3, the DNA is TGTGCCAGCAGCTCCGGGGACGGTACTCTGGACGAGCAGTACTTC.

Points on this clone: Other DNA sequences in this specimen translate into the identical CDR3. The rearrangement links TRBV9 to TRBJ2-2; tentative D call: TRBD2 (5 bases). The CDR3 is made up of 14 amino acids. V was shortened by 3 bases and J by 4 bases, with 10 bases between the two germline ends. CDR1 is SGDLS, CDR2 YYNGEE, per germline. The CDR3 reads CASSAQGSTGELFF. The CDR3 DNA sequence: TGTGCCAGCAGCGCCCAAGGGAGCACCGGGGAGCTGTTTTTT.

The rearrangement links TRBV27 to TRBJ1-5; no reliable D call. The CDR3 has 12 residues. Trimming removed 3 bases at V and 4 bases at J, with 4 bases between. CDR1 is MNHEY, CDR2 SMNVEV, per germline (reference sequence). The CDR3, as DNA: TGTGCCAGCAGTTTCATGAATCAGCCCCAGCATTTT. Protein sequence: CASSFMNQPQHF.

This chain uses TRBV27 with TRBJ2-5; tentative D call: TRBD1 (6 bases). Germline V gene sequence: CDR1 MNHEY, CDR2 SMNVEV (reference sequence). This CDR3 spans 15 amino acids. V was cut by 1 base and J by 2 bases, with 11 bases left in between. The CDR3 nucleotides are TGTGCCAGCAGTTTATACGGACAGCCACAAGAGACCCAGTACTTC. Translation gives CASSLYGQPQETQYF.

V is TRBV7-2 and J is TRBJ2-2, with D unresolved. The CDR3 extends over 12 amino acids. With 7 bases removed from V and 7 bases from J, the gap between germline ends came to 10 bases. The germline CDR1 and CDR2 sequences are SGHTA and FQGNSA. Written as DNA, the CDR3 is TGTGCCAGCACCCATAGCTTCGGGGAGCTGTTTTTT. Amino acids: CASTHSFGELFF.

The rearrangement uses TRBV29-1 and TRBJ2-7; 9 nucleotides align to TRBD2. The CDR3 has 20 residues. Trimming removed 8 bases from V and 3 bases from J; junction bases left unmatched: 29. The V gene's germline CDR1 is SQVTM and CDR2 ANQGSEA. The CDR3 region is CSNQDVFSGYSGRPHYEQYF. As DNA, the CDR3 is TGCAGCAACCAGGACGTATTTTCGGGGTATAGCGGGAGACCCCACTACGAGCAGTACTTC.

The CDR3 nucleotides are TGTGCCAGCAGCCGGACTAGCGGGAGCGCAGATACGCAGTATTTT. This sequence encodes CASSRTSGSADTQYF. The chain uses TRBV7-2 and TRBJ2-3, with 13 bases lining up with TRBD2. The ends lost 5 bases at V and 4 bases at J; junction bases unmatched: 3. The length of the CDR3 is 15 residues. The germline V gene has CDR1 SGHTA and CDR2 FQGNSA.

The genes are TRBV19 and TRBJ2-7; 7 positions agree with TRBD2. Germline CDR1 reads LNHDA; CDR2 reads SQIVND (reference sequence). Trimming removed 0 bases from V and 7 bases from J; junction bases left unmatched: 12. CDR3 size: 16 residues. CDR3 loop: CASSIEGGDLVREQYF. The CDR3 DNA sequence: TGTGCCAGTAGTATAGAGGGAGGGGACCTCGTCAGGGAGCAGTACTTC.

The chain combines TRBV7-9 with TRBJ1-5, with no clear D. The V end lost 1 base, the J end lost 11 bases, and 9 bases lay between the germline ends. The CDR3 consists of 12 residues. Germline V CDR1 and CDR2: SEHNR, FQNEAQ (reference sequence). This CDR3 reads CASSLVQRSQHF. The CDR3 DNA sequence: TGTGCCAGCAGCTTAGTGCAGAGATCCCAGCATTTT.

As for this clone: The same CDR3 can be traced to other DNA sequences in this sample. CDR3 residues: CASSASGTSGNEQFF. CDR3 DNA: TGTGCCAGCAGCGCGAGCGGGACTAGCGGGAATGAGCAGTTCTTC. This chain links TRBV9 with TRBJ2-1; 12 bases map to TRBD2. The germline V gene encodes CDR1 SGDLS and CDR2 YYNGEE. Trimming removed 3 bases from V and 7 bases from J; junction bases left unmatched: 5. The CDR3 sequence is 15 residues long.

The rearrangement joins TRBV7-8 to TRBJ2-7; 7 bases align to TRBD1. Germline V gives CDR1 SGHVS, CDR2 FQNEAQ. Losses at the gene ends were 3 bases for V and 2 bases for J; bases not matched to a gene: 7. There are 15 residues in the CDR3. The CDR3 here is CASSFSGTVTYEQYF. CDR3 nucleotide sequence: TGTGCCAGCAGCTTTTCCGGGACAGTCACCTACGAGCAGTACTTC.

This chain uses TRBV6-5 with TRBJ1-2, with 10 nucleotides matching TRBD1. The CDR3 extends over 13 amino acids. Looked up from germline, CDR1 is MNHEY and CDR2 is SVGAGI. The J segment lost 6 bases and the V segment lost 8 bases, leaving 6 bases of the junction unmatched. The CDR3, as DNA: TGTGCCAGCCAACGCGGGACAGGGGATGGCTACACCTTC. Protein: CASQRGTGDGYTF.

The chain carries TRBV5-5 and TRBJ2-1; D is undetermined. CDR1 is SGHKS, CDR2 YYEKEE, per germline (reference sequence). The CDR3 sequence is 12 residues long. The V and J ends lost 1 base and 10 bases respectively, with 9 bases between them. CDR3 in amino acids: CASSLLGSEQFF. The DNA of the CDR3 is TGTGCCAGCAGCTTGTTGGGGTCCGAGCAGTTCTTC.

The chain is built from TRBV4-2 and TRBJ2-5; maybe TRBD1 (6 bases). CDR3 size: 14 residues. V lost 2 bases and J 1 base, leaving 8 bases between the germline ends. Germline CDR1 is LGHNA and CDR2 is YNFKEQ. The CDR3 bases are TGTGCCAGCAGCCAATTACAGGGCCAAGAGACCCAGTACTTC. It translates to CASSQLQGQETQYF.